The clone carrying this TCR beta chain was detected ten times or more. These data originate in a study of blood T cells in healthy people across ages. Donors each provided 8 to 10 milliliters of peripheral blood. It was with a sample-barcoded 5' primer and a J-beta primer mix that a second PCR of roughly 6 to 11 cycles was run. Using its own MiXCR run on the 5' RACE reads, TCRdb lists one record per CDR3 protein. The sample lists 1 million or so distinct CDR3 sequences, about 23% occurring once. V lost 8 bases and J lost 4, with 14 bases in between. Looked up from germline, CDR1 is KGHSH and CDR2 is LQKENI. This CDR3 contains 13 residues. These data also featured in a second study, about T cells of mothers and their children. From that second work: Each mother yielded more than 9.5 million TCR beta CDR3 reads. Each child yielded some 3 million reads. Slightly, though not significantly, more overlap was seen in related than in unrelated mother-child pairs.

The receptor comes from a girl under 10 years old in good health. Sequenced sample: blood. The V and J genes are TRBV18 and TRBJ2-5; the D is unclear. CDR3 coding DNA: TGTGCCAGCAGCCCACAAGGCGGAGAGACCCAGTACTTC. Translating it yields CASSPQGGETQYF.